These 17 T cell receptor beta chains were all obtained from the same sample, sequenced in a study of early T cells in non-severe SARS-CoV-2 infection. TCRdb called the 5' RACE reads again in MiXCR, with one record for every CDR3 protein. The data show approximately 80,000 distinct CDR3 sequences, approximately 11% seen once. Material: whole blood, obtained at baseline. The origin of the receptors is an adult who was a healthcare worker with PCR-confirmed SARS-CoV-2 infection or an uninfected control (not recorded which).

V and J are TRBV12-3 or TRBV12-4 and TRBJ2-7; possible D gene TRBD1, 6 bases. V lost 5 bases and J 3 bases, leaving 20 bases between the germline ends. This CDR3 spans 16 amino acids. As DNA, the CDR3 is TGTGCCAGCAGTCAAAGACAGGTCGATGTTCTCTACGAGCAGTACTTC. It yields the protein CASSQRQVDVLYEQYF.

This clonotype was observed a handful of times. The chain couples TRBV15 to TRBJ2-5; 7 nucleotides match TRBD1. V trimming: 0 bases; J trimming: 1 base; junction bases outside the gene matches: 2. CDR3 length: 15 amino acids. CDR1 and CDR2 (germline): LNHNV, YYDKDF (reference sequence). CDR3 in amino acids: CATSREGGSQETQYF. The CDR3 DNA reads TGTGCCACCAGCAGAGAAGGGGGCAGCCAAGAGACCCAGTACTTC.

The chain carries TRBV6-6 and TRBJ2-6; no clear D gene. V was pared by 4 bases and J by 6 bases, with 7 bases between. Germline lookup yields CDR1 MNHNY and CDR2 SVGAGI (reference sequence). CDR3 size: 13 residues. The CDR3 nucleotides read TGTGCCAGCAGTTCCCCTATGGCCAACGTCCTGACTTTC. It encodes CASSSPMANVLTF.

This clonotype was seen ten or more times. The V call is TRBV7-2, the J call TRBJ2-1; TRBD2 aligns across 9 bases. The V and J ends lost 6 bases and 5 bases, in that order; junction bases with no gene match: 8. In germline, CDR1 is SGHTA, CDR2 FQGNSA. The CDR3 consists of 15 residues. The CDR3 loop is CASSLMSGGNNEQFF. In DNA form, the CDR3 reads TGTGCCAGCAGTTTAATGAGCGGGGGGAACAATGAGCAGTTCTTC.

This clonotype was found a few times. The J gene is TRBJ2-1, the V gene TRBV3-1; D is ambiguous. This CDR3 contains 15 residues. Per germline, CDR1 LGHDT and CDR2 YNNKEL (reference sequence). Trimming took 0 bases from V and 6 from J, leaving 12 bases between them. The CDR3 loop reads CASSQDGLETNEQFF. For the CDR3, the DNA is TGTGCCAGCAGCCAAGATGGGTTAGAGACCAATGAGCAGTTCTTC.

This clonotype was detected only a few times. The gene calls are TRBV11-3 and TRBJ1-2; D is undetermined. The CDR3 runs to 12 residues. Trimming took 7 bases from V and 8 from J, leaving 14 bases between them. Germline assignment: CDR1 SGHNT and CDR2 YENEEA. The CDR3 DNA reads TGTGCCAGCATCCGGACGTTCCCCGGCTACACCTTC. This codes for CASIRTFPGYTF.

The V and J genes are TRBV4-2 and TRBJ2-5; D could derive from TRBD1 or TRBD2 (6 bases each). The CDR3 length is 17 residues. V was pared by 1 base and J by 2 bases, with 17 bases between. The germline CDR1 and CDR2 sequences are LGHNA and YNFKEQ. The chain's CDR3 is CASSQGGRGARQETQYF. CDR3 nucleotides: TGTGCCAGCAGCCAAGGGGGAAGGGGGGCCCGGCAAGAGACCCAGTACTTC.

V gene TRBV6-1 combines with J gene TRBJ1-1; the match to TRBD1 covers 9 bases. This CDR3 comprises 14 residues. V lost 6 bases to trimming and J lost 10 bases; unmatched junction nucleotides: 12. Germline V lookup: CDR1 MNHNS, CDR2 SASEGT. The CDR3 DNA sequence: TGTGCCAGCAGCACAGGGGGCTTTAGTCTTGGAGCTTTCTTT. Amino acid sequence: CASSTGGFSLGAFF.

The V and J genes are TRBV19 and TRBJ1-5; the D is unclear. The CDR3 covers 15 residues. Germline V CDR1 and CDR2: LNHDA, SQIVND (reference sequence). V lost 3 bases and J lost 6, with 15 bases in between. DNA for the CDR3: TGTGCCAGTAGTATCAGCAGCGCATGGGGTCAGCCCCAGCATTTT. This codes for CASSISSAWGQPQHF.

In the case of this clonotype: A much bigger clone sits one base away, suggesting this may be a read error. The chain uses TRBV6-5 and TRBJ2-5, with 7 positions matching TRBD1. V was pared by 1 base and J by 4 bases, with 6 bases of the junction left unmatched. The CDR3 covers 15 residues. Germline loops: CDR1 MNHEY, CDR2 SVGAGI. CDR3 sequence: CASSYWPRGTETQYF. The CDR3 DNA reads TGTGCCAGCAGTTACTGGCCCAGGGGGACAGAGACCCAGTACTTC.

As regards this clonotype: This may arise from a read error, as a much more abundant clone is one base away. The chain is built from TRBV7-3 and TRBJ2-3, with D unclear. The CDR3 runs to 15 residues. Germline assignment: CDR1 SGHTA and CDR2 FQGTGA. CDR3 nucleotides: TGTGCCAGCGGCTTAGGCCAGTTCCCCACAGATACGCAGTATTTT. This sequence encodes CASGLGQFPTDTQYF.

This clonotype was counted at least ten times. The chain carries TRBV6-1 and TRBJ2-1; D might be TRBD1 (6 bases). The CDR3 runs to 15 residues. V lost 4 bases and J lost 6, with 16 bases in between. Germline V gene data show CDR1 as MNHNS and CDR2 as SASEGT. CDR3 nucleotides: TGTGCCAGCAGTGCATACCGGGACACCCGCAATGAGCAGTTCTTC. Translation gives CASSAYRDTRNEQFF.

The table lists this clonotype with a few counts. This chain connects TRBV7-3 to TRBJ2-5, with TRBD2 matching 10 bases. V shed 5 bases, J shed 5 bases, and the junction held 5 bases outside the gene matches. The CDR3 has 14 amino acids. Germline lookup yields CDR1 SGHTA and CDR2 FQGTGA. The CDR3 sequence: CASSPGLAVETQYF. The CDR3 bases are TGTGCCAGCAGCCCCGGACTAGCGGTTGAGACCCAGTACTTC.

This clonotype has just a few counts. CDR3 nucleotides: TGTGCCAGCAGTTACCAGCCGGTCCGGACCAATGAGCAGTTCTTC. As protein: CASSYQPVRTNEQFF. The chain employs TRBV6-5 and TRBJ2-1, with D uncertain. Germline V lookup: CDR1 MNHEY, CDR2 SVGAGI. V was pared by 2 bases and J by 6 bases, with 14 bases between. The CDR3 sequence is 15 residues long.

This clonotype was counted between two and nine times. This chain uses TRBV18 with TRBJ1-1; no reliable D call. V was pared by 6 bases and J by 0 bases, with 8 bases between. The CDR3 is made up of 13 amino acids. Germline CDR1 is KGHSH and CDR2 is LQKENI. The CDR3 DNA reads TGTGCCAGCTCCCCCGTTATGAACACTGAAGCTTTCTTT. Its translation: CASSPVMNTEAFF.

This clonotype turned up a few times. J is TRBJ1-2 and V is TRBV28; D uncertain. Between the trimmed V and J ends, which lost 8 bases and 4 bases, there was a span of 11 bases. Germline V lookup: CDR1 MDHEN, CDR2 SYDVKM. CDR3 length: 12 residues. Here the CDR3 DNA reads TGTGCCAGCTGCGCCCAGGTCTATGGCTACACCTTC. Translation gives CASCAQVYGYTF.

V gene TRBV5-1 combines with J gene TRBJ1-4; 7 positions match TRBD1. This CDR3 contains 14 residues. Trimming at V came to 1 base and at J to 7 bases, leaving 4 bases not matched to a gene. Germline values: CDR1 SGHRS, CDR2 YFSETQ. The CDR3 DNA follows: TGCGCCAGCAGCTTGACGACAGGGAGTGAAAAACTGTTTTTT. Translated, it gives CASSLTTGSEKLFF.